The T cell receptor beta chain described here comes from a study of regulatory T cells in long-lasting Graves disease. Both iRepertoire HTBI primers and Arm-PCR of CDR3 regions were used to build the TCR beta libraries. In TCRdb, the multiplex PCR reads were re-called with MiXCR into one record per CDR3 protein. The data contain 530,000 or so distinct CDR3 sequences, roughly 13% of them singletons. The CDR3 spans 16 residues. The V gene's germline CDR1 is MGHDK and CDR2 SYGVNS. Trimming shortened V by 3 bases and J by 4 bases, and 17 bases separated the two germline ends. Specified time point: newly diagnosed GD, antithyroid drugs for less than 3 months. With RNA extracted from PBMCs as input, the TCR library was made. A further study also used this sample, focusing on T cells in Graves' hyperthyroidism and ophthalmopathy.

The chain carries TRBV25-1 and TRBJ2-3; tentatively, D is TRBD1 (6 bases). This specimen was peripheral blood mononuclear cells (PBMCs), taken at new diagnosis, from a patient treated with antithyroid drugs. The receptor's source is a man aged 30 to 45 with Graves disease. The CDR3 DNA reads as TGTGCCAGCAGTGACCGCACCAGGGGTCGGGCAGATACGCAGTATTTT. This codes for CASSDRTRGRADTQYF.